Sequencing of this T cell receptor beta chain was carried out in a study of regulatory and conventional T cells in breast cancer. TCRdb recomputed calls from the PCR reads with MiXCR, one row per CDR3 protein. The sample includes under 20,000 distinct CDR3 sequences, 32% seen only once; the top ten take 1.5% to 2%. The junction had 18 bases not matched to a gene; V was cut back by 7 bases and J by 9 bases. The CDR3 contains 17 residues. Germline loops: CDR1 LNHDA, CDR2 SQIVND (reference sequence). The rearrangement links TRBV19 to TRBJ1-6; 7 positions agree with TRBD1. Sequenced input: conventional T cells from blood. The clonotype comes from a female donor in good health. The CDR3 DNA is TGTGCCAGTACTCCATCAGTCCGGACAGGAGACGGTTCACCCCTCCACTTT. This gives the protein CASTPSVRTGDGSPLHF.